This T cell receptor (beta chain) derives from a study of blood T cell repertoires in COVID-19 (TCRdb year 2020). Looking at the study overall: Collaborator samples came from the United States, Italy and Spain and covered acute and convalescent phases of COVID-19. The prospective study material was composed of cDNA or gDNA derived from T cells, B-cell-depleted T cells, or PBMCs. Subjects who had been exposed to COVID-19, were actively infected with it, or had recovered from it provided the deeply sampled blood TCRbeta repertoires that made up the dataset. The repertoires were released in a freely available public database intended as a resource for research on the immune response to SARS-CoV-2. Samples came from the ongoing ImmuneRACE study (first 160 participants) plus 1,254 subjects from 6 global collaborators. Sample metadata almost always included a de-identified subject ID, COVID-19 status, age in years and sex. Where HLA class I and class II types were available, the types were taken from metadata supplied by the sample provider, not from assay-based typing.

Including cysteine and phenylalanine, the CDR3 has 15 amino acids. CDR3 DNA only is kept here, 45 bases in frame from base 1. TCRbeta CDR3 regions were amplified from genomic DNA by means of the immunoSEQ Assay, a bias-controlled multiplex PCR. Concerning the study's data processing: Within the assay, amplification of reference gene primers was used to estimate how many nucleated cells each sample contained. Sequence reads were collapsed and filtered to measure the absolute abundance of every unique TCRbeta CDR3 rearrangement. For each sample, productive Simpson clonality was calculated as the square root of Simpson's diversity index over productive rearrangements. TCRdb stores this immuneACCESS table with in-frame sequences only. Part of the clones is absent; in the studies checked, under half of the shortfall reflects unresolved V genes, and no reason is known for the rest. From that table come the V and J calls and clone size; the DNA was used to work out D and trimming. Recorded for this sample are around 64,000 clones; 70% to 90% of them occurred a single time. Clones ranked in the top ten supply approximately 19% of the sample.

Collaborating institutions collected whole blood in K2EDTA tubes following their own protocols. For TCRbeta analysis, collaborators shipped samples as frozen whole blood, isolated PBMCs, or DNA extracted from either of those sample types. Details on this clone: Its antigen is unknown. No much larger clonotype is one base removed from it; base qualities were not supplied.

Findings and caveats that apply to the study as a whole: The quantity of clinical and demographic metadata differed by source and by participant and was supplied without curation.

The TCR was taken from a woman older than 75 with acute or convalescent COVID-19. The sequenced sample was peripheral blood. The V and J segments used are TRBV21-1 and TRBJ1-2; whether TRBD1, the table's D call, matches the DNA was not checked. TRBV21-1 has pseudogene status. Here is the DNA: TGTGCCAGCAGCAATTCTCAGGGAATCCCCTATGGCTACACCTTC. This translates into CASSNSQGIPYGYTF.